Below, 15 T cell receptor beta chains from the same sample are listed, as sequenced in a study of shared clonotypes between healthy human individuals. The protocol was immunoSEQ multiplex PCR, while the TCRdb copy is restricted to in-frame clones and leaves out a portion. The repertoire holds more than 900,000 clones, with about 80% as singletons. The specimen was memory CD4+ T cells from PBMCs. Subset reported: CD45RA-negative fraction. These receptors were collected from a man younger than 30 in good health. Some clones in this sample may be carry-over from other donors' samples.

The chain carries TRBV7-6 and TRBJ2-6, with 7 bases that match TRBD2. CDR3 length: 19 amino acids. Germline loops: CDR1 SGHVS, CDR2 FNYEAQ. Trimming cost V 5 bases and J 3 bases; bases outside gene matches: 16. The CDR3 is CASSPPLWEGMDGANVLTF. CDR3 DNA: TGTGCCAGCAGCCCGCCTCTATGGGAGGGAATGGATGGGGCCAACGTCCTGACTTTC.

V usage is TRBV5-1 and J usage is TRBJ1-1, with a tentative D call TRBD1 (6 bases). The CDR3 has 14 residues. Trimming removed 4 bases from V and 8 bases from J, with 18 bases in between. Germline V gene sequence: CDR1 SGHRS, CDR2 YFSETQ. CDR3 residues: CASSGTTGGREAFF. CDR3 nucleotide sequence: TGCGCCAGCAGCGGAACTACTGGGGGGCGGGAAGCTTTCTTT. Full variable domain (rest looked up from reference TRBV5-1 and TRBJ1-1): KAGVTQTPRYLIKTRGQQVTLSCSPISGHRSVSWYQQTPGQGLQFLFEYFSETQRNKGNFPGRFSGRQFSNSRSEMNVSTLELGDSALYLCASSGTTGGREAFFGQGTRLTVV.

This clone has a handful of counts. The gene calls are TRBV19 and TRBJ2-2; a possible D gene is TRBD1 (6 bases). V lost 6 bases, J lost 4 bases, and 18 bases lay in between. There are 16 residues in the CDR3. Germline V CDR1 and CDR2: LNHDA, SQIVND (reference sequence). The CDR3 coding sequence is TGTGCCAGTAGCTCACTTCAGGGGTCGGGCACCGGGGAGCTGTTTTTT. Protein: CASSSLQGSGTGELFF.

About this clone itself: This likely came from a read error, as a far larger clone is one base away. Other DNA sequences within the sample encode an identical CDR3. The CDR3 bases are TGCGCCAGCTCGACCCTGGACACAAACACAGATACACAGTATTTT. Its translation is CASSTLDTNTDTQYF. The rearrangement uses TRBV5-1 and TRBJ2-3, with D possibly TRBD1 on 5 matching bases. The CDR3 has 15 amino acids. Germline CDR1 is SGHRS and CDR2 is YFSETQ.

This clone came up many times. The J gene is TRBJ2-7, the V gene TRBV11-1, with D unresolved. V was shortened by 1 base and J by 5 bases, with 3 bases between the two germline ends. Germline loops: CDR1 SGHAT, CDR2 FQDESV (reference sequence). The CDR3 contains 11 residues. CDR3 DNA: TGTGCCAGCAGCTTAGGTGACGAGCAGTACTTC. Its translation is CASSLGDEQYF.

J is TRBJ1-1 and V is TRBV5-1; 7 bases fit TRBD1. The germline V gene encodes CDR1 SGHRS and CDR2 YFSETQ. V was clipped by 4 bases and J by 4 bases; unmatched bases: 7. The CDR3 runs to 14 residues. CDR3 DNA: TGCGCCAGCAGCATCAGGGGGGCAGGCACTGAAGCTTTCTTT. This translates into CASSIRGAGTEAFF.

This clone has just a few counts. This chain uses TRBV25-1 with TRBJ1-2; D is perhaps TRBD1 (5 bases). Per the germline V gene, CDR1 is MGHDK and CDR2 is SYGVNS. V was clipped by 3 bases and J by 4 bases, with 12 bases between them. CDR3 length: 14 amino acids. The CDR3 nucleotides read TGTGCCAGCAGTGACGTCGGGGGGACCTATGGCTACACCTTC. Its translation: CASSDVGGTYGYTF.

V gene TRBV4-2 combines with J gene TRBJ2-7; 8 bases are a match to TRBD2. Germline trimming cut 4 bases from V and 3 bases from J; bases unmatched to any gene: 14. From germline, CDR1 is LGHNA and CDR2 YNFKEQ. The CDR3 is 17 amino acids. The CDR3 coding sequence is TGTGCCAGCAGCCCCGTTGGTAGCGGGATGGACGGCTACGAGCAGTACTTC. Protein product: CASSPVGSGMDGYEQYF.

This chain links TRBV6-1 with TRBJ1-4; possible D gene TRBD1, 5 bases. CDR3 size: 14 residues. Germline V gives CDR1 MNHNS, CDR2 SASEGT. V lost 7 bases, J lost 5 bases, and 14 bases lay in between. The CDR3 reads CASMPGWGNEKLFF. The CDR3 DNA sequence: TGTGCCAGCATGCCAGGGTGGGGGAATGAAAAACTGTTTTTT.

The chain recombines TRBV2 with TRBJ2-1; tentatively, D is TRBD2 (6 bases). The CDR3 covers 13 residues. Germline CDR1 SNHLY, CDR2 FYNNEI. V shed 6 bases and J shed 15 bases, with 21 bases lying between them. For the CDR3, the DNA is TGTGCCAGCAGCGCTCCGGGACTGATCTCTCTGTTCTTC. It codes for CASSAPGLISLFF. The variable domain in full, with the rest retrieved from reference TRBV2 and TRBJ2-1, is EPEVTQTPSHQVTQMGQEVILRCVPISNHLYFYWYRQILGQKVEFLVSFYNNEISEKSEIFDDQFSVERPDGSNFTLKIRSTKLEDSAMYFCASSAPGLISLFFGPGTRLTVL.

The chain carries TRBV28 and TRBJ2-1; D gene unclear. From germline, CDR1 is MDHEN and CDR2 SYDVKM. Trimming left V 4 bases short and J 4 bases short, with 11 bases between. The CDR3 consists of 14 residues. CDR3 nucleotide sequence: TGTGCCAGCAGTTCTCCGAACCTATACAATGAGCAGTTCTTC. It yields the protein CASSSPNLYNEQFF. Supplemented by reference TRBV28 and TRBJ2-1, the full variable domain reads DVKVTQSSRYLVKRTGEKVFLECVQDMDHENMFWYRQDPGLGLRLIYFSYDVKMKEKGDIPEGYSVSREKKERFSLILESASTNQTSMYLCASSSPNLYNEQFFGPGTRLTVL.

As to this clone: An end of the junction differs from the germline gene, which may be a read error. The V gene is TRBV7-2, the J gene TRBJ1-2; a possible D gene is TRBD1 (6 bases). Germline CDR1 SGHTA, CDR2 FQGNSA. CDR3 length: 14 amino acids. The CDR3 nucleotides read TGTGCCAGCACCTTAGGGGGGAGGAAGGGAGGCTACACCTTC. As protein: CASTLGGRKGGYTF. The whole variable domain, remainder taken from reference TRBV7-2 and TRBJ1-2, is GAGVSQSPSNKVTEKGKDVELRCDPISGHTALYWYRQSLGQGLEFLIYFQGNSAPDKSGLPSDRFSAERTGGSVSTLTIQRTQQEDSAVYLCASTLGGRKGGYTFGSGTRLTVV.

The chain joins TRBV5-4 to TRBJ1-4; 10 nucleotides line up with TRBD1. The junction had 1 base not matched to a gene; V was cut back by 4 bases and J by 7 bases. Germline values: CDR1 SGHNT, CDR2 YYREEE (reference sequence). CDR3 length equals 13 residues. The chain's CDR3 is CASSRTGGEKLFF. CDR3 DNA sequence: TGTGCCAGCAGCAGGACAGGGGGTGAAAAACTGTTTTTT.

The chain carries TRBV7-3 and TRBJ2-1; tentative D call: TRBD2 (5 bases). V shed 3 bases and J shed 5 bases, with 14 bases lying between them. Germline CDR1 reads SGHTA; CDR2 reads FQGTGA. This CDR3 has 15 residues. The chain's CDR3 is CASSFDGNPDNEQFF. The CDR3 bases are TGTGCCAGCAGCTTTGACGGGAACCCAGACAATGAGCAGTTCTTC. Full variable domain (outside the CDR3, taken from reference TRBV7-3 and TRBJ2-1): GAGVSQTPSNKVTEKGKYVELRCDPISGHTALYWYRQSLGQGPEFLIYFQGTGAADDSGLPNDRFFAVRPEGSVSTLKIQRTERGDSAVYLCASSFDGNPDNEQFFGPGTRLTVL.

The J gene is TRBJ2-4, the V gene TRBV5-4; the match to TRBD1 covers 8 bases. V was pared by 3 bases and J by 1 base, with 3 bases of the junction left unmatched. The germline V gene encodes CDR1 SGHNT and CDR2 YYREEE (reference sequence). CDR3 length: 15 residues. CDR3 DNA: TGTGCCAGCAGCTCGGCAGGGGGCGCCAAAAACATTCAGTACTTC. Amino acids: CASSSAGGAKNIQYF.